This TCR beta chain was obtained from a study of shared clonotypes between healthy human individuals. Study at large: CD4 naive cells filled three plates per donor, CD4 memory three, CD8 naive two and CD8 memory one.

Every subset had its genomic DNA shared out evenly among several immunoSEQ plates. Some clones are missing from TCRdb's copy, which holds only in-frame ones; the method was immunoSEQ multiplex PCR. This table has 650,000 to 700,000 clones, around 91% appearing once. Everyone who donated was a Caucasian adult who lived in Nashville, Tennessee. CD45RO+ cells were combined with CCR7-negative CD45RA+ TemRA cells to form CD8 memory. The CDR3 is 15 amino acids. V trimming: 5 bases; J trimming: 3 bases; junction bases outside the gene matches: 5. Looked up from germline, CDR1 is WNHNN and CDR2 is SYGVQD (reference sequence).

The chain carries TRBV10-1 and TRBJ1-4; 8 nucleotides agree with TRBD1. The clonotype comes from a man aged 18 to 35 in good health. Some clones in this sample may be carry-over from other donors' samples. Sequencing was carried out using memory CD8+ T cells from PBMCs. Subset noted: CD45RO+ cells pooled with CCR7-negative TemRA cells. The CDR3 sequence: CASSTGTGSNEKLFF. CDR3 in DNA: TGCGCCAGCAGTACGGGGACAGGCTCTAATGAAAAACTGTTTTTT.